The 20 T cell receptor beta chains reported below all come from one sample, sequenced in a study of T cell repertoires in cytomegalovirus infection. TCRdb reprocessed the reads with MiXCR, giving one entry per CDR3 protein. The data hold roughly 310,000 distinct CDR3 sequences, with about 17% observed a single time. The material sequenced was PBMCs. The receptors were gathered from a human donor in good health (CMV status not recorded). Some clones in this sample may be carry-over from other donors' samples.

This sequence joins TRBV20-1 and TRBJ2-1, with a tentative D call TRBD2 (5 bases). This CDR3 spans 15 amino acids. Germline CDR1 is DFQATT and CDR2 is SNEGSKA (reference sequence). Trimming stripped 3 bases from V and 0 bases from J, with 12 bases between. CDR3: CSARSTAGSYNEQFF. The DNA of the CDR3 is TGCAGTGCTAGGTCGACGGCGGGCTCCTACAATGAGCAGTTCTTC.

There are a few counts of this clonotype. The chain combines TRBV12-3 or TRBV12-4 with TRBJ2-7, with D possibly being TRBD1 (5 bases). This CDR3 has 14 residues. V was pared by 6 bases and J by 0 bases, with 12 bases between. CDR3 nucleotide sequence: TGTGCCAGCAGCCAGGGTCCTTTCTCCTACGAGCAGTACTTC. Protein product: CASSQGPFSYEQYF.

The V and J genes are TRBV27 and TRBJ2-2, with no clear D. Deletions cut 5 bases from V and 3 bases from J, with 10 bases between. The CDR3 has 14 amino acids. Germline V gene data show CDR1 as MNHEY and CDR2 as SMNVEV (reference sequence). The CDR3 is CASSPAQDTGELFF. The CDR3 coding sequence is TGTGCCAGCAGTCCAGCCCAGGACACCGGGGAGCTGTTTTTT.

Many counts were recorded for this clonotype. V usage is TRBV11-1 and J usage is TRBJ2-3; 12 bases are a match to TRBD2. J was trimmed by 4 bases and V by 4 bases; bases with no gene match: 6. Looked up from germline, CDR1 is SGHAT and CDR2 is FQDESV (reference sequence). This CDR3 has 16 amino acids. The CDR3 DNA is TGTGCCAGCAGCTCACTAGCGGGGGGCCGGTCAGATACGCAGTATTTT. The encoded protein is CASSSLAGGRSDTQYF.

This clonotype was seen more than once but under ten times. V and J are TRBV2 and TRBJ2-7, with D possibly TRBD1 on 6 matching bases. V lost 10 bases to trimming and J lost 3 bases, with 19 bases between them. Germline loops: CDR1 SNHLY, CDR2 FYNNEI. CDR3 length equals 14 residues. The CDR3 reads CATDEGQGIYEQYF. CDR3 sequence (DNA): TGTGCCACCGATGAGGGGCAGGGGATCTACGAGCAGTACTTC.

The V and J genes are TRBV7-9 and TRBJ2-4; D may be TRBD2 (5 bases). The V and J ends lost 1 base and 9 bases respectively, with 16 bases between them. This CDR3 spans 15 amino acids. CDR1 is SEHNR, CDR2 FQNEAQ, per germline (reference sequence). The CDR3, as DNA: TGTGCCAGCAGCTTAGTGACCGGAATCAGCGGCATTCAGTACTTC. Encoded protein: CASSLVTGISGIQYF.

In its sample, this clonotype was seen a few times. The J gene is TRBJ2-1, the V gene TRBV12-3 or TRBV12-4, with TRBD2 identical over 8 bases. This CDR3 spans 15 amino acids. V lost 2 bases and J lost 4; bases outside the gene matches: 4. This chain's CDR3 is CASSLFGGAYNEQFF. Here the CDR3 DNA reads TGTGCCAGCAGTTTATTCGGGGGGGCGTACAATGAGCAGTTCTTC.

This clonotype appeared many times. V usage is TRBV7-6 and J usage is TRBJ1-1; the D gene is possibly TRBD1 (5 bases). Trimming removed 8 bases at V and 1 base at J, with 11 bases between. This CDR3 is 13 amino acids long. The germline CDR1 and CDR2 sequences are SGHVS and FNYEAQ. CDR3: CASLGAPNTEAFF. Here the CDR3 DNA reads TGTGCCAGCCTCGGGGCGCCGAACACTGAAGCTTTCTTT.

This rearrangement joins TRBV19 to TRBJ1-1, with no clear D. CDR1 and CDR2 (germline): LNHDA, SQIVND (reference sequence). Trimming removed 3 bases from V and 1 base from J, with 21 bases in between. This CDR3 region has 18 residues. CDR3: CASSIDVVSILPNTEAFF. The CDR3 region has the DNA TGTGCCAGTAGTATTGATGTGGTGTCGATTCTCCCGAACACTGAAGCTTTCTTT.

This chain connects TRBV3-1 to TRBJ2-7, with TRBD2 matching over 8 bases. The germline CDR1 and CDR2 sequences are LGHDT and YNNKEL (reference sequence). With 4 bases clipped from V and 7 bases from J, the junction kept 15 bases outside the gene matches. CDR3 length: 16 amino acids. The CDR3 sequence: CASSPFTAGVSLEQYF. CDR3 DNA sequence: TGTGCCAGCAGCCCGTTTACAGCGGGGGTGAGTTTGGAGCAGTACTTC.

The CDR3 DNA is TGTGCCAGCTCCAGGGGAGGGGGCGTTCCAGAATCGCTTGATGAGCAGTTCTTC. As protein: CASSRGGGVPESLDEQFF. V is TRBV7-4 and J is TRBJ2-1; D is perhaps TRBD1 or TRBD2 (7 bases each). CDR1 is SGHVT, CDR2 SQSDAQ, per germline. The CDR3 spans 18 residues. The V and J ends lost 8 bases and 8 bases respectively, with 31 bases between them.

This clonotype was seen ten or more times. J is TRBJ1-4 and V is TRBV7-2; the D gene is possibly TRBD1 (6 bases). The CDR3 totals 15 residues. The germline V gene has CDR1 SGHTA and CDR2 FQGNSA. Trimming pared 5 bases from V and 3 bases from J, leaving 13 bases between. CDR3 sequence: CASSPQQGANEKLFF. In DNA form, the CDR3 reads TGTGCCAGCAGCCCCCAACAGGGTGCTAATGAAAAACTGTTTTTT.

The chain links TRBV6-6 to TRBJ1-3; unclear D gene. Germline CDR1 is MNHNY and CDR2 is SVGAGI (reference sequence). V lost 1 base to trimming and J lost 1 base, with 8 bases between them. This CDR3 spans 15 amino acids. The CDR3 DNA reads TGTGCCAGCAGTTACTGGGGTGGGTCTGGAAACACCATATATTTT. Translated: CASSYWGGSGNTIYF.

This clonotype has ten or more counts. V gene TRBV7-2 combines with J gene TRBJ1-1, with a possible D match to TRBD1 (6 bases). Germline CDR1 SGHTA, CDR2 FQGNSA. The CDR3 extends over 14 amino acids. V lost 1 base and J lost 4, with 10 bases in between. The CDR3 bases are TGTGCCAGCAGCTTAGACAGGGTCGGCACTGAAGCTTTCTTT. It translates to CASSLDRVGTEAFF.

This clonotype occurred a few times. A much larger clone lies one base from this, so it may be a read error. The CDR3 sequence is CASSLVPNTEAFF. DNA for the CDR3: TGTGCCAGCAGCTTAGTCCCGAACACTGAAGCTTTCTTT. The chain employs TRBV11-2 and TRBJ1-1, with D hard to call. Deletions cut 1 base from V and 1 base from J, with 4 bases between. This CDR3 contains 13 residues. Per the germline V gene, CDR1 is SGHAT and CDR2 is FQNNGV.

This clonotype was recorded many times. The J gene is TRBJ2-1, the V gene TRBV5-6, with D perhaps being TRBD1 or TRBD2 (5 bases each). The CDR3 spans 15 residues. V lost 7 bases to trimming and J lost 4 bases, with 18 bases between them. The germline V gene encodes CDR1 SGHDT and CDR2 YYEEEE. Here the CDR3 reads CASETGTVSYNEQFF. DNA of the CDR3: TGTGCCAGCGAGACCGGGACGGTCTCATACAATGAGCAGTTCTTC.

This clonotype was recorded many times. CDR3 sequence: CASSLGAQGAGGMYEQYF. The CDR3 DNA follows: TGTGCCAGCAGTTTAGGAGCCCAGGGAGCGGGGGGAATGTACGAGCAGTACTTC. V usage is TRBV27 and J usage is TRBJ2-7; TRBD2 matches 9 bases. Germline CDR1 MNHEY, CDR2 SMNVEV (reference sequence). V shed 2 bases and J 4 bases; nucleotides not matched to a gene: 15. CDR3 length: 18 amino acids.

This clonotype was recorded a few times. The gene calls are TRBV7-9 and TRBJ1-2; a possible D gene is TRBD1 (6 bases). CDR1 and CDR2 from the germline V gene are SEHNR and FQNEAQ (reference sequence). V was pared by 0 bases and J by 1 base, with 18 bases between. The CDR3 length is 18 residues. Here the CDR3 reads CASSLAGAGAFNNYGYTF. CDR3 nucleotides: TGTGCCAGCAGCTTAGCGGGAGCAGGGGCCTTCAATAACTATGGCTACACCTTC.

Ten or more counts support this clonotype. This chain joins TRBV7-6 and TRBJ2-7; D may be TRBD1 (6 bases). There are 15 residues in the CDR3. From germline, CDR1 is SGHVS and CDR2 FNYEAQ. V was clipped by 5 bases and J by 2 bases, with 16 bases between them. Here the CDR3 reads CASSRTGTPTYEQYF. The CDR3 DNA sequence: TGTGCCAGCAGCCGAACCGGGACACCCACCTACGAGCAGTACTTC. The full variable domain, in which reference TRBV7-6 and TRBJ2-7 provide the parts outside the CDR3, is GAGVSQSPRYKVTKRGQDVALRCDPISGHVSLYWYRQALGQGPEFLTYFNYEAQQDKSGLPNDRFSAERPEGSISTLTIQRTEQRDSAMYRCASSRTGTPTYEQYFGPGTRLTVT.

The V gene is TRBV20-1, the J gene TRBJ2-1; D is ambiguous. The CDR3 spans 12 residues. V was pared by 0 bases and J by 10 bases, with 10 bases between. Per germline, CDR1 DFQATT and CDR2 SNEGSKA (reference sequence). DNA for the CDR3: TGCAGTGCTAGAGATCCAACCGCCGAGCAGTTCTTC. Its protein is CSARDPTAEQFF.